This passage covers 26 T cell receptor beta chains from one sample sequenced in a study of beta chain features in type 1 diabetes. No antigen is known for these receptors. Of the isolated RNA, all was reverse transcribed, and so the sequenced material was expressed TCRB transcripts. Sequenced by immunoSEQ multiplex PCR; TCRdb stores in-frame clones only, minus some. The sample carries about 700,000 clones, 10% to 15% recorded once. Regarding the study as a whole: A moderate, significant TCRB CDR3 shortening appeared in type 1 diabetes across four CD4+ subsets.

The sample was naive CD4+ T cells from blood. All receptors derive from a man aged 18 to 29 with type 1 diabetes.

The chain links TRBV5-1 to TRBJ2-5, with D unclear. The CDR3 covers 13 residues. Germline V gene sequence: CDR1 SGHRS, CDR2 YFSETQ. The V gene lost 4 bases and the J gene lost 4 bases, with 11 bases spanning the gap. CDR3 sequence: CASSANFGETQYF. Here the CDR3 DNA reads TGCGCCAGCAGCGCGAACTTCGGAGAGACCCAGTACTTC.

In its sample, this clone was seen a few times. The chain carries TRBV5-1 and TRBJ2-6; D possibly corresponds to TRBD1 (6 bases). CDR3 size: 15 residues. Germline-derived CDR1 and CDR2 are SGHRS and YFSETQ. Trimming took 5 bases from V and 5 from J, leaving 14 bases between them. Written as DNA, the CDR3 is TGCGCCAGCAGTGAGAGGGGGATTAGGGCCAACGTCCTGACTTTC. Amino acids: CASSERGIRANVLTF.

This clone was seen only a few times. V is TRBV28 and J is TRBJ1-5, with D possibly being TRBD1 (5 bases). The CDR3 runs 15 residues. The V end was cut by 3 bases, the J end by 7 bases, with 16 bases between. In germline, CDR1 is MDHEN, CDR2 SYDVKM. The CDR3 nucleotides read TGTGCCAGCAGTTTGTCATGGGGCTTAGGACAGCCCCAGCATTTT. This translates into CASSLSWGLGQPQHF.

This clone showed up just a few times. The gene calls are TRBV7-9 and TRBJ1-6, with D tentatively TRBD1 (5 bases). CDR1 and CDR2 from the germline V gene are SEHNR and FQNEAQ (reference sequence). CDR3 length equals 18 residues. Trimming took 2 bases from V and 1 from J, leaving 15 bases between them. CDR3 in amino acids: CASSLSVAQGSYNSPLHF. The CDR3, as DNA: TGTGCCAGCAGCTTATCCGTGGCCCAGGGTTCCTATAATTCACCCCTCCACTTT.

Here the CDR3 reads CASSQADRLHSGNTIYF. The CDR3 DNA follows: TGTGCCAGCAGCCAAGCCGACAGGCTCCACTCTGGAAACACCATATATTTT. The V and J genes are TRBV4-2 and TRBJ1-3; possible D gene TRBD1, 6 bases. The ends were cut back, 1 base at V and 0 bases at J, with 13 bases in the middle. Germline CDR1 reads LGHNA; CDR2 reads YNFKEQ. CDR3 size: 17 residues.

This clone was detected only a few times. The rearrangement joins TRBV5-1 to TRBJ2-5; no firm D call. Per germline, CDR1 SGHRS and CDR2 YFSETQ. V was pared by 4 bases and J by 0 bases, with 10 bases between. CDR3 size: 14 residues. CDR3 residues: CASSPGRNQETQYF. The CDR3 coding sequence is TGCGCCAGCAGCCCTGGACGGAACCAAGAGACCCAGTACTTC.

The V gene is TRBV30, the J gene TRBJ1-4, with a tentative D call TRBD1 (6 bases). CDR1 GTSNPN and CDR2 SVGIG come from the germline V gene (reference sequence). V gave up 8 bases and J gave up 7 bases, with 20 bases separating them. CDR3 length: 14 residues. The CDR3 DNA sequence: TGTGCCCTCACGCGGGGGGGCCAGGGTGAAAAACTGTTTTTT. Its protein product is CALTRGGQGEKLFF.

This clone came up once. Additional DNA sequences in this sample encode the identical CDR3. This rearrangement joins TRBV5-1 to TRBJ2-3; D uncertain. V dropped 0 bases and J dropped 2 bases, with 7 bases sitting between them. Germline loops: CDR1 SGHRS, CDR2 YFSETQ. The CDR3 runs to 14 residues. The CDR3 spells CASSLGQDTDTQYF. In nucleotides, the CDR3 is TGCGCCAGCAGCTTGGGGCAAGACACAGATACGCAGTATTTT.

The chain links TRBV15 to TRBJ2-7; 9 bases agree with TRBD2. This CDR3 has 18 residues. After removal of 0 bases from V and 2 bases from J, the junction contained 11 bases not matched to a gene. The germline gives CDR1 LNHNV, CDR2 YYDKDF (reference sequence). For the CDR3, the DNA is TGTGCCACCAGCAGAGATAGGAGGGGGACTAGCAGGACCTACGAGCAGTACTTC. Its translation: CATSRDRRGTSRTYEQYF.

The chain carries TRBV5-1 and TRBJ2-1; no clear D gene. The V end lost 0 bases, the J end lost 9 bases, and 7 bases lay between the germline ends. Germline V gives CDR1 SGHRS, CDR2 YFSETQ. This CDR3 spans 12 amino acids. Written as DNA, the CDR3 is TGCGCCAGCAGCTTGGTTGTAGGTGAGCAGTTCTTC. Its translation is CASSLVVGEQFF.

The V call is TRBV5-1, the J call TRBJ2-7; D tentatively fits TRBD1 or TRBD2 (5 bases each). Germline V gives CDR1 SGHRS, CDR2 YFSETQ. V was clipped by 3 bases and J by 4 bases, with 17 bases between them. The CDR3 sequence is 15 residues long. CDR3 sequence: CASSWPGPPEYEQYF. CDR3 sequence (DNA): TGCGCCAGCAGCTGGCCGGGACCCCCGGAATACGAGCAGTACTTC.

CDR3 DNA sequence: TGTGCCAGCAGCCAAGAGGGCTGGACCGGGGAGCTGTTTTTT. Its protein is CASSQEGWTGELFF. The chain carries TRBV14 and TRBJ2-2; D is unclear. The germline V gene has CDR1 SGHDN and CDR2 FVKESK. V gave up 0 bases and J gave up 5 bases, with 7 bases separating them. The CDR3 contains 14 residues.

A word on this clone: The same CDR3 can be traced to other DNA sequences in this sample. CDR3 residues: CAWSVTGGGYTF. The CDR3 bases are TGTGCCTGGAGTGTAACAGGCGGCGGCTACACCTTC. V gene TRBV30 combines with J gene TRBJ1-2; perhaps TRBD1 as D (5 bases). Germline V gene data show CDR1 as GTSNPN and CDR2 as SVGIG (reference sequence). This CDR3 region has 12 residues. Trimming pared 0 bases from V and 8 bases from J, leaving 10 bases between.

This clone turned up a few times. The rearrangement uses TRBV11-3 and TRBJ2-7; 7 bases line up with TRBD2. The V segment lost 2 bases and the J segment 6 bases; nucleotides outside the gene matches: 7. This CDR3 spans 14 amino acids. The V gene's germline CDR1 is SGHNT and CDR2 YENEEA. The CDR3 DNA follows: TGTGCCAGCAGCTTACCCCCCGGCGGGGGCGAGCAGTACTTC. It encodes CASSLPPGGGEQYF.

This sequence joins TRBV2 and TRBJ2-1; TRBD2 aligns across 9 bases. The CDR3 covers 14 residues. The J segment lost 4 bases and the V segment lost 9 bases, leaving 7 bases of the junction unmatched. Germline V gene lookup returns CDR1 SNHLY and CDR2 FYNNEI. DNA for the CDR3: TGTGCCAGTGCCGGGACTAGCTATTACAATGAGCAGTTCTTC. It translates to CASAGTSYYNEQFF.

In its sample, this clone was seen a few times. This chain links TRBV9 with TRBJ2-7; a possible D gene is TRBD2 (5 bases). The germline V gene encodes CDR1 SGDLS and CDR2 YYNGEE. Deletions cut 2 bases from V and 5 bases from J, with 8 bases between. CDR3 size: 12 residues. The CDR3 region is CASSVTGNEQYF. CDR3 bases: TGTGCCAGCAGCGTGACGGGAAACGAGCAGTACTTC.

This clone was seen only a few times. This chain joins TRBV14 and TRBJ2-5, with D perhaps TRBD2 (7 bases). V was cut by 0 bases and J by 5 bases, with 16 bases left in between. The CDR3 extends over 16 amino acids. Germline CDR1 SGHDN, CDR2 FVKESK. CDR3 nucleotides: TGTGCCAGCAGCCAAGAAAAGAACAGGGAGGGTGAGACCCAGTACTTC. Translation gives CASSQEKNREGETQYF.

This clone has only a few counts. V usage is TRBV7-9 and J usage is TRBJ2-5; 8 bases are a match to TRBD2. The CDR3 loop spans 16 amino acids. CDR1 SEHNR and CDR2 FQNEAQ come from the germline V gene (reference sequence). V lost 4 bases to trimming and J lost 4 bases; unmatched junction nucleotides: 11. CDR3 sequence reads: CASSYRGSGAGETQYF. The DNA of the CDR3 is TGTGCCAGCAGCTACCGGGGTAGCGGGGCAGGAGAGACCCAGTACTTC.

This clone was seen more than once but under ten times. V and J are TRBV9 and TRBJ2-5; 8 bases are shared with TRBD2. V dropped 3 bases and J dropped 1; count of bases not matched to a gene: 5. CDR3 length equals 15 residues. Germline V CDR1 and CDR2: SGDLS, YYNGEE. CDR3 sequence: CASSAVAGTQETQYF. The CDR3, as DNA: TGTGCCAGCAGCGCGGTAGCGGGGACCCAAGAGACCCAGTACTTC.

The CDR3 sequence is CASTPTGDGYTF. The CDR3, as DNA: TGTGCCAGCACCCCAACAGGGGATGGCTACACCTTC. This rearrangement joins TRBV28 to TRBJ1-2; 7 positions match TRBD1. Germline V gives CDR1 MDHEN, CDR2 SYDVKM. The CDR3 is 12 residues long. After removal of 7 bases from V and 6 bases from J, the junction contained 5 bases not matched to a gene.

The CDR3 is CASSQAPGTSGGAYTDTQYF. The CDR3 coding sequence is TGTGCCAGCAGCCAAGCCCCCGGGACTAGCGGGGGGGCTTACACAGATACGCAGTATTTT. The rearrangement links TRBV4-2 to TRBJ2-3; TRBD2 matches 16 bases. Trimming at V came to 1 base and at J to 2 bases, leaving 9 bases not matched to a gene. The CDR3 spans 20 residues. Germline V gives CDR1 LGHNA, CDR2 YNFKEQ.

This clone was picked up a small number of times. The V and J genes are TRBV5-1 and TRBJ1-5; D unclear. CDR1 and CDR2 from the germline V gene are SGHRS and YFSETQ. The CDR3 covers 14 residues. With 5 bases removed from V and 11 bases from J, the gap between germline ends came to 20 bases. The CDR3 loop reads CASSPGEIGAAQHF. The CDR3 DNA follows: TGCGCCAGCAGTCCAGGAGAGATAGGAGCGGCCCAGCATTTT.

V and J are TRBV4-1 and TRBJ2-4; D is undetermined. Trimming stripped 3 bases from V and 5 bases from J, with 14 bases between. The CDR3 is 15 residues long. Per the germline V gene, CDR1 is MGHRA and CDR2 is YSYEKL. The CDR3 nucleotides read TGCGCCAGCAGCCATAGTCAGAGCGCCGAAAACATTCAGTACTTC. This encodes CASSHSQSAENIQYF.

This clone has only a few counts. This chain links TRBV19 with TRBJ1-2, with D tentatively TRBD1 (5 bases). Between the trimmed V and J ends, which lost 5 bases and 4 bases, there was a span of 14 bases. The CDR3 has 14 residues. Germline V CDR1 and CDR2: LNHDA, SQIVND (reference sequence). In DNA form, the CDR3 reads TGTGCCAGTAGTCCCCCCGTCGACAGCTATGGCTACACCTTC. This codes for CASSPPVDSYGYTF.

The genes are TRBV6-5 and TRBJ2-3; D not resolved. The CDR3 is 13 residues long. Trimming pared 5 bases from V and 6 bases from J, leaving 12 bases between. CDR1 and CDR2 from the germline V gene are MNHEY and SVGAGI. This CDR3 reads CASSPMSGDTQYF. The CDR3, as DNA: TGTGCCAGCAGTCCAATGTCGGGTGATACGCAGTATTTT.

CDR3 in amino acids: CASSYGFGSSKTQYF. The CDR3, as DNA: TGTGCCAGCAGTTACGGGTTTGGGTCGTCGAAGACCCAGTACTTC. The chain combines TRBV6-5 with TRBJ2-5; no reliable D call. The CDR3 is 15 amino acids. Trimming stripped 2 bases from V and 6 bases from J, with 16 bases between. Germline lookup yields CDR1 MNHEY and CDR2 SVGAGI.